One sample yielded the 9 T cell receptor beta chains listed below, sequenced in a study of blood T cells in healthy people across ages. A second PCR, run for 7 to 11 cycles, used a sample-barcoded 5' primer plus a J-beta primer mix. TCRdb redid the calling of the 5' RACE reads with MiXCR, one entry per CDR3 protein. The sample includes some 860,000 distinct CDR3 sequences, roughly 50% of them seen just once. Material: blood. The receptor set was obtained from a man aged 35-49 years in good health.

This chain links TRBV6-5 with TRBJ2-7; D call uncertain. The V and J ends lost 9 bases and 3 bases respectively, with 15 bases between them. CDR1 MNHEY and CDR2 SVGAGI come from the germline V gene. The CDR3 totals 13 residues. The CDR3 reads CASFWRIGYEQYF. The CDR3 bases are TGTGCCAGTTTTTGGCGAATAGGCTACGAGCAGTACTTC.

The chain is built from TRBV5-4 and TRBJ2-3, with D possibly matching TRBD2 (5 bases). Germline loops: CDR1 SGHNT, CDR2 YYREEE (reference sequence). This CDR3 has 12 residues. The CDR3 loop is CALEGERNTQYF. The CDR3 bases are TGTGCTCTAGAGGGAGAGAGGAATACGCAGTATTTT.

The chain has TRBV7-3 and TRBJ1-4; tentative D call: TRBD1 (5 bases). The V end lost 5 bases, the J end lost 8 bases, and 18 bases lay between the germline ends. Germline assignment: CDR1 SGHTA and CDR2 FQGTGA. The CDR3 extends over 15 amino acids. The CDR3 DNA follows: TGTGCCAGCAGCCCAACGGGGGGACGAGGCGAAAAACTGTTTTTT. Translated: CASSPTGGRGEKLFF.

About this clonotype: Germline is not matched at one junction end, which may reflect a read error. The rearrangement uses TRBV27 and TRBJ2-7; D gene unclear. With the DNA end fitting TRBJ2-5 better, the J assignment may be wrong. Germline V gene sequence: CDR1 MNHEY, CDR2 SMNVEV (reference sequence). The CDR3 spans 13 residues. CDR3 nucleotide sequence: TGTGCCAGCAGTCCATACGACCAAGCGACCCAGTACTTC. It specifies CASSPYDQATQYF.

CDR3 loop: CASSLEWAGTRDEDTQYF. In DNA, the CDR3 is TGCGCCAGCAGCTTAGAGTGGGCCGGGACTAGAGACGAGGATACGCAGTATTTT. The chain has TRBV5-1 and TRBJ2-3, with 8 bases lining up with TRBD2. CDR3 length: 18 amino acids. Germline CDR1 SGHRS, CDR2 YFSETQ. V trimming: 2 bases; J trimming: 6 bases; junction bases outside the gene matches: 17.

This chain connects TRBV12-3 or TRBV12-4 to TRBJ2-7, with D tentatively TRBD1 (6 bases). Trimming removed 6 bases at V and 2 bases at J, with 17 bases between. CDR3 size: 15 residues. The CDR3 sequence is CASREMGQPTYEQYF. CDR3 in DNA: TGTGCCAGCAGAGAAATGGGACAACCGACCTACGAGCAGTACTTC.

The genes are TRBV4-3 and TRBJ2-1, with unresolved D. The CDR3 contains 14 residues. Trimming pared 0 bases from V and 7 bases from J, leaving 10 bases between. The germline gives CDR1 LGHNA, CDR2 YSLEER. CDR3 DNA: TGCGCCAGCAGCCAAGAATTAGCCAGGAATGAGCAGTTCTTC. It yields the protein CASSQELARNEQFF.

The chain is built from TRBV6-5 and TRBJ1-1, with D possibly TRBD1 on 6 matching bases. CDR1 and CDR2 (germline): MNHEY, SVGAGI. V dropped 0 bases and J dropped 5 bases, with 10 bases sitting between them. The CDR3 is made up of 14 amino acids. CDR3 bases: TGTGCCAGCAGTTACTCTACAGGGCGTACTGAAGCTTTCTTT. Protein: CASSYSTGRTEAFF.

The chain links TRBV30 to TRBJ1-4; 7 bases map to TRBD1. CDR3 length: 14 amino acids. Germline lookup yields CDR1 GTSNPN and CDR2 SVGIG (reference sequence). Germline trimming cut 5 bases from V and 2 bases from J; bases unmatched to any gene: 5. The CDR3 sequence: CAWGTGATNEKLFF. CDR3 sequence (DNA): TGTGCCTGGGGAACAGGGGCGACTAATGAAAAACTGTTTTTT.